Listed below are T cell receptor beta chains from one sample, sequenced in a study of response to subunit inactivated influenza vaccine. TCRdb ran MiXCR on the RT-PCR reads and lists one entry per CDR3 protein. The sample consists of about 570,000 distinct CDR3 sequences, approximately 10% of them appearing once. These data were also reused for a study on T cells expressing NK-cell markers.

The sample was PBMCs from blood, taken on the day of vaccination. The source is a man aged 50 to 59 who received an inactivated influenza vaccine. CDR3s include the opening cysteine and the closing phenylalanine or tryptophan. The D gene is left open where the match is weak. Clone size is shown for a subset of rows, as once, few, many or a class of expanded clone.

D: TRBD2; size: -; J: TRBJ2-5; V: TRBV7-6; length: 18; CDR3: CASSPRTSGGTYQETQYF; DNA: TGTGCCAGCAGCCCCCGGACTAGCGGGGGGACGTACCAAGAGACCCAGTACTTC
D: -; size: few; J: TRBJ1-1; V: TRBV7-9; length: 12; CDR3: CASSPLVTEAFF; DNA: TGTGCCAGCAGCCCGCTTGTCACTGAAGCTTTCTTT
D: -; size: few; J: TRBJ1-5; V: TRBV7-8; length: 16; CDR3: CASSLEGGASNQPQHF; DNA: TGTGCCAGCAGCTTAGAGGGAGGGGCTAGCAATCAGCCCCAGCATTTT
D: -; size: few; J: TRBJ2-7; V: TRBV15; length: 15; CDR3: CATSRDVNGPYEQYF; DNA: TGTGCCACCAGCAGAGATGTTAACGGACCCTACGAGCAGTACTTC
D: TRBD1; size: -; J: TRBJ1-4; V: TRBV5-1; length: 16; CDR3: CASSLRSGTGREKLFF; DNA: TGCGCCAGCAGCTTGAGAAGCGGGACAGGGCGGGAAAAACTGTTTTTT
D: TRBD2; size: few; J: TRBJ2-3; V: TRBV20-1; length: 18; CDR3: CSARGLAGPSGGKDTQYF; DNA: TGCAGTGCTAGAGGATTAGCGGGGCCTTCCGGAGGAAAAGATACGCAGTATTTT
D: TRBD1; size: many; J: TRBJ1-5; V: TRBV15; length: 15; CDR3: CATSTDRGSNQPQHF; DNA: TGTGCCACCAGCACGGACAGGGGAAGCAATCAGCCCCAGCATTTT
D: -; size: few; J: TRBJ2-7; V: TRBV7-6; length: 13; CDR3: CASSPGADYEQYF; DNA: TGTGCCAGCAGCCCGGGGGCGGACTACGAGCAGTACTTC
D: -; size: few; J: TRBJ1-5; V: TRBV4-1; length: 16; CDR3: CASSQGPADSNQPQHF; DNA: TGCGCCAGCAGCCAAGGTCCGGCCGATAGCAATCAGCCCCAGCATTTT
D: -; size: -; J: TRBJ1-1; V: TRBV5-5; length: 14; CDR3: CASSLYTGNTEAFF; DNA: TGTGCCAGCAGCTTGTACACGGGGAACACTGAAGCTTTCTTT
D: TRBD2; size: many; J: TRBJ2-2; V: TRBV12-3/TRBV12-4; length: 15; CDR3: CASKGLAGVTGELFF; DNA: TGTGCCAGTAAGGGACTAGCGGGAGTCACCGGGGAGCTGTTTTTT
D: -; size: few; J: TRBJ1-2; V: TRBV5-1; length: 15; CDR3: CASSLANRQGHGYTF; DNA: TGCGCCAGCAGCTTGGCCAATAGGCAGGGTCATGGCTACACCTTC
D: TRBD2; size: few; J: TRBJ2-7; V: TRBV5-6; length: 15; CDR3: CASSLVRRGTYEQYF; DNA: TGTGCCAGCAGCTTGGTTCGGCGGGGGACCTACGAGCAGTACTTC
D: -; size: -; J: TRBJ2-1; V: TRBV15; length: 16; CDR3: CATSSWGHSSYNEQFF; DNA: TGTGCCACCAGCAGCTGGGGCCACAGCTCCTACAATGAGCAGTTCTTC
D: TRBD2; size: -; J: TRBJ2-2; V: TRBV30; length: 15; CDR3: CAWEISGTNTGELFF; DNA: TGTGCCTGGGAAATTAGCGGGACGAACACCGGGGAGCTGTTTTTT
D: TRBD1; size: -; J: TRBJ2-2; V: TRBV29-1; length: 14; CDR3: CSAIGGSNTGELFF; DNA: TGCAGCGCTATAGGGGGCAGTAACACCGGGGAGCTGTTTTTT
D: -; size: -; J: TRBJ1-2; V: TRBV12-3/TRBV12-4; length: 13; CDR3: CASSPPELYGYTF; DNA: TGTGCCAGCAGTCCGCCAGAGCTCTATGGCTACACCTTC
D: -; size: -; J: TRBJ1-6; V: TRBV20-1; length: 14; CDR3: CSARRGEYNSPLHF; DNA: TGCAGTGCTCGCAGGGGAGAGTACAATTCACCCCTCCACTTT
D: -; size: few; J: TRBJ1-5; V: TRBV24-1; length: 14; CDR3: CATSDRTGIQPQHF; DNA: TGTGCCACCAGTGACAGGACCGGGATTCAGCCCCAGCATTTT
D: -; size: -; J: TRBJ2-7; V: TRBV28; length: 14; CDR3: CASRPPGLSVEQYF; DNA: TGTGCCAGCAGACCCCCGGGGTTGAGTGTCGAGCAGTACTTC
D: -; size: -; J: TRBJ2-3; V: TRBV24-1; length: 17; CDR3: CATSDLDETGTLAAQYF; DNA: TGTGCCACCAGTGATTTGGACGAGACTGGAACCCTTGCCGCGCAGTATTTT
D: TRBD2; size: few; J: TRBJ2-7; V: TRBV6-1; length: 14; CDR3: CASSKREGQYEQYF; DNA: TGTGCCAGCAGCAAGCGGGAGGGCCAGTACGAGCAGTACTTC
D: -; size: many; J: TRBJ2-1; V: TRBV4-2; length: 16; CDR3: CASSPESSASNNEQFF; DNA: TGTGCCAGCAGCCCCGAATCTAGCGCATCTAACAATGAGCAGTTCTTC
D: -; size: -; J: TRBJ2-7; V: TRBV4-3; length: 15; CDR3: CASSPYLGTSYEQYF; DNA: TGCGCCAGCAGCCCTTACTTAGGTACTTCCTACGAGCAGTACTTC
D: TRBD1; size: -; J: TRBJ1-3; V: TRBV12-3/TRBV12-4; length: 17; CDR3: CASSPSRGTVSGNTIYF; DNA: TGTGCCAGCAGTCCAAGCAGGGGGACCGTCTCTGGAAACACCATATATTTT
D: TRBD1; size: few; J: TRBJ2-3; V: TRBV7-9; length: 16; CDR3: CASSFPGQGSTDTQYF; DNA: TGTGCCAGCAGCTTCCCGGGACAGGGTAGCACAGATACGCAGTATTTT
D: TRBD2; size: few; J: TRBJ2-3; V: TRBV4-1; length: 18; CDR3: CASSQEPVRRGVTDTQYF; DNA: TGCGCCAGCAGCCAAGAACCCGTGCGGCGGGGGGTGACAGATACGCAGTATTTT
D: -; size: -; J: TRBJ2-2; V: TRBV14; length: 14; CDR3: CASSQIINTGELFF; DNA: TGTGCCAGCAGCCAAATAATCAACACCGGGGAGCTGTTTTTT
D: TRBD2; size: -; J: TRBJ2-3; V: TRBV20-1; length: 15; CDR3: CSAREAGLSTDTQYF; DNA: TGCAGTGCTAGGGAAGCGGGGCTTAGCACAGATACGCAGTATTTT
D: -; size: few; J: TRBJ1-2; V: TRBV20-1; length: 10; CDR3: CSAKVYGYTF; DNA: TGCAGTGCCAAGGTCTATGGCTACACCTTC
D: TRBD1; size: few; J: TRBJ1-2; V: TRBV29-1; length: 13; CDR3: CSASPDRAYGYTF; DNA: TGCAGCGCCAGCCCCGACAGGGCCTATGGCTACACCTTC
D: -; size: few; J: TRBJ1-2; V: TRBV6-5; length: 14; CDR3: CASSYLAGAYGYTF; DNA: TGTGCCAGCAGTTACTTGGCAGGGGCCTATGGCTACACCTTC
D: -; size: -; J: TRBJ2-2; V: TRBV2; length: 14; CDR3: CASSESLAGGELFF; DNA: TGTGCCAGCAGCGAATCACTAGCAGGAGGGGAGCTGTTTTTT
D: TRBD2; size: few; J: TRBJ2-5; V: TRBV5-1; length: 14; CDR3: CASSGNIPGGTQYF; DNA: TGCGCCAGCAGCGGAAATATCCCGGGAGGGACCCAGTACTTC
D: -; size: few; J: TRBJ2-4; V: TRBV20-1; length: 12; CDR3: CSTGSTRNIQYF; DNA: TGCAGCACCGGGTCCACTCGGAACATTCAGTACTTC
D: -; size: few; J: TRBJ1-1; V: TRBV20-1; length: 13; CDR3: CSACTPGVTEAFF; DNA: TGCAGTGCTTGTACGCCGGGGGTGACTGAAGCTTTCTTT
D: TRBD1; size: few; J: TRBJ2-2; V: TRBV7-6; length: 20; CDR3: CASSLVPTTRTGRYTGELFF; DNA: TGTGCCAGCAGCTTAGTCCCCACTACCAGGACAGGCCGATACACCGGGGAGCTGTTTTTT
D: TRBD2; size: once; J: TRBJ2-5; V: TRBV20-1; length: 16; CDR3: CSARDLTLAGGETQYF; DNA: TGCAGTGCTAGAGATCTAACACTAGCGGGGGGAGAGACCCAGTACTTC
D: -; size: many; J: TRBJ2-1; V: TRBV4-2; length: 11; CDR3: CASSQGDEQFF; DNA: TGTGCCAGCAGCCAAGGCGATGAGCAGTTCTTC